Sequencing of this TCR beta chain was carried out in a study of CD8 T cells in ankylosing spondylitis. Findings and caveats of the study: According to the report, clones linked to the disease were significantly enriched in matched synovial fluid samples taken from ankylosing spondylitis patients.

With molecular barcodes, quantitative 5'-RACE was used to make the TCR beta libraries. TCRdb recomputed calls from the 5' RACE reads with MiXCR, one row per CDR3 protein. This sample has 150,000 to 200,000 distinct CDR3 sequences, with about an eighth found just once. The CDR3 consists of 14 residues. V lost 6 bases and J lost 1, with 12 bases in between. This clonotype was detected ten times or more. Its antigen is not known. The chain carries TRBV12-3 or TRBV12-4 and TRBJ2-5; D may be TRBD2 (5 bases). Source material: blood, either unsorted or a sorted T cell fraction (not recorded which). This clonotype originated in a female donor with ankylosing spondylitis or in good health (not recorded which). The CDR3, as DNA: TGTGCCAGCAGCAGACTACAGACCCAAGAGACCCAGTACTTC. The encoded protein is CASSRLQTQETQYF.